These 30 T cell receptor beta chains share one sample of origin, sequenced in a study of blood T cells in healthy people across ages. Then a second PCR, running roughly 6 to 11 cycles, was carried out with a sample-barcoded 5' primer and a J-beta primer mix. In TCRdb, the 5' RACE reads were re-called with MiXCR into one record per CDR3 protein. The sample holds fewer than 1 million distinct CDR3 sequences, around two fifths seen once. Material: blood. The receptors were sampled from a man in his fifties or sixties in good health.

The chain uses TRBV9 and TRBJ2-1, with 13 bases lining up with TRBD2. CDR3 length equals 17 residues. Looked up from germline, CDR1 is SGDLS and CDR2 is YYNGEE. Germline trimming cut 0 bases from V and 7 bases from J; bases unmatched to any gene: 7. Here the CDR3 DNA reads TGTGCCAGCAGCGTAGCACTAGCGGGGGGGCCGGGGAATGAGCAGTTCTTC. Amino acid sequence: CASSVALAGGPGNEQFF.

This chain links TRBV6-2 or TRBV6-3 with TRBJ1-2, with 7 bases lining up with TRBD1. CDR3 length equals 13 residues. The germline V gene encodes CDR1 MNHEY and CDR2 SVGEGT. The junction had 3 bases not matched to a gene; V was cut back by 6 bases and J by 2 bases. The CDR3 nucleotides read TGTGCCAGCAGAGTGGGACAGAACTATGGCTACACCTTC. Translating it yields CASRVGQNYGYTF.

In this sample, this clonotype turned up a few times. V gene TRBV11-2 combines with J gene TRBJ2-6; 7 bases match TRBD1. The CDR3 has 16 amino acids. V lost 5 bases to trimming and J lost 0 bases; unmatched junction nucleotides: 4. Germline lookup yields CDR1 SGHAT and CDR2 FQNNGV. CDR3 in amino acids: CASSPGQSSGANVLTF. The CDR3 nucleotides are TGTGCCAGCAGCCCGGGACAGTCCTCTGGGGCCAACGTCCTGACTTTC.

With respect to this clonotype: A much larger clone lies a single base off, so this may be a read error. This sequence joins TRBV4-3 and TRBJ1-6; 7 bases are shared with TRBD1. V lost 0 bases, J lost 9 bases, and 8 bases stayed unmatched. Germline loops: CDR1 LGHNA, CDR2 YSLEER. This CDR3 has 16 amino acids. CDR3 sequence reads: CASSQDGGQFFSPLHF. DNA for the CDR3: TGCGCCAGCAGCCAAGACGGGGGACAGTTTTTTTCACCCCTCCACTTT.

This clonotype was counted between two and nine times. The chain combines TRBV12-3 or TRBV12-4 with TRBJ2-3, with D uncertain. The CDR3 spans 14 residues. The V gene lost 0 bases and the J gene lost 9 bases, with 13 bases spanning the gap. The CDR3 coding sequence is TGTGCCAGCAGTTTAGCAACATACAAAAAGACGCAGTATTTT. This sequence encodes CASSLATYKKTQYF.

This clonotype was picked up many times. The chain combines TRBV20-1 with TRBJ2-1, with D possibly matching TRBD1 (7 bases). The CDR3 sequence is 12 residues long. CDR1 is DFQATT, CDR2 SNEGSKA, per germline (reference sequence). V shed 5 bases and J shed 7 bases, with 12 bases lying between them. The CDR3 loop is CSAQGGRNEQFF. The DNA for the CDR3 is TGCAGTGCTCAGGGGGGCCGGAATGAGCAGTTCTTC.

V usage is TRBV5-1 and J usage is TRBJ1-6; no clear D gene. CDR3 length equals 15 residues. The V and J ends lost 1 base and 2 bases respectively, with 7 bases between them. The germline gives CDR1 SGHRS, CDR2 YFSETQ. CDR3 nucleotides: TGCGCCAGCAGCTTGTCAGAAGCCTATAATTCACCCCTCCACTTT. Its translation: CASSLSEAYNSPLHF.

The V call is TRBV6-1, the J call TRBJ2-7, with 10 bases identical to TRBD1. CDR3 length: 14 amino acids. Looked up from germline, CDR1 is MNHNS and CDR2 is SASEGT. J was trimmed by 3 bases and V by 7 bases; bases with no gene match: 6. The CDR3 coding sequence is TGTGCCAGCACTTGGGACAGGGGAAGCTACGAGCAGTACTTC. The encoded protein is CASTWDRGSYEQYF.

The chain links TRBV24-1 to TRBJ2-1; unclear D gene. Trimming shortened V by 3 bases and J by 7 bases, and 15 bases separated the two germline ends. Germline V gene sequence: CDR1 KGHDR, CDR2 SFDVKD. The CDR3 contains 15 residues. The CDR3 region has the DNA TGTGCCACCAGTGATCCCAACTTTAGACATAATGAGCAGTTCTTC. Protein: CATSDPNFRHNEQFF.

This clonotype was observed a handful of times. The CDR3 spells CASSPQGLVRLNEQFF. DNA for the CDR3: TGTGCCAGCAGCCCCCAGGGACTAGTACGACTCAATGAGCAGTTCTTC. V and J are TRBV7-8 and TRBJ2-1, with 8 bases lining up with TRBD2. V dropped 5 bases and J dropped 6; count of bases not matched to a gene: 12. The length of the CDR3 is 16 residues. Germline assignment: CDR1 SGHVS and CDR2 FQNEAQ.

This clonotype was seen a few times. Here the CDR3 DNA reads TGCGCCAGCAGCTTGGTCCCGGGGGCCTACTCTGGGGCCAACGTCCTGACTTTC. It is translated as CASSLVPGAYSGANVLTF. The chain is built from TRBV5-1 and TRBJ2-6, with D possibly being TRBD1 or TRBD2 (6 bases each). The CDR3 contains 18 residues. V was pared by 0 bases and J by 0 bases, with 13 bases between. Germline assignment: CDR1 SGHRS and CDR2 YFSETQ.

A single count supports this clonotype. J is TRBJ2-5 and V is TRBV28, with TRBD2 identical over 10 bases. The J call is uncertain, as TRBJ2-7 better fits the DNA end. CDR1 is MDHEN and CDR2 is SYDVKM in the germline V gene. This CDR3 has 17 residues. In DNA, the CDR3 is TGTGCCAGCAGTTTATGGCTAGCGGGAGTTGAGTTTTCCGAGCAGTACTTC. Residues: CASSLWLAGVEFSEQYF.

This clonotype was seen a few times. V gene TRBV10-3 combines with J gene TRBJ1-6; the D is unclear. V lost 2 bases to trimming and J lost 8 bases, with 19 bases between them. Germline V gene data show CDR1 as ENHRY and CDR2 as SYGVKD. The CDR3 spans 17 residues. CDR3 residues: CAISEIDRTGRDSPLHF. For the CDR3, the DNA is TGTGCCATCAGTGAGATTGATAGAACCGGTAGGGATTCACCCCTCCACTTT.

The chain employs TRBV12-3 or TRBV12-4 and TRBJ2-3; 7 bases match TRBD2. V dropped 5 bases and J dropped 0; count of bases not matched to a gene: 11. CDR3 length: 17 residues. The CDR3 DNA reads TGTGCCAGCAGTCGCCTTTTGCGGGGGACTAGCACAGATACGCAGTATTTT. Translating it yields CASSRLLRGTSTDTQYF.

The V gene is TRBV6-5, the J gene TRBJ1-1; D perhaps matches TRBD1 (6 bases). This CDR3 contains 14 residues. Germline CDR1 and CDR2: MNHEY and SVGAGI. The germline V and J ends were trimmed by 5 bases and 7 bases, with 17 bases remaining between them. CDR3 loop: CASSKAGANHEAFF. DNA of the CDR3: TGTGCCAGCAGTAAGGCGGGGGCTAATCATGAAGCTTTCTTT.

The chain has TRBV7-2 and TRBJ2-6; 9 bases are shared with TRBD1. V shed 0 bases, J shed 5 bases, and the junction held 8 bases outside the gene matches. In germline, CDR1 is SGHTA, CDR2 FQGNSA. This CDR3 is 18 amino acids long. The CDR3 sequence: CASSLALGQGLRANVLTF. CDR3 bases: TGTGCCAGCAGCTTAGCGTTAGGACAGGGGCTTAGGGCCAACGTCCTGACTTTC.

The table lists this clonotype with a few counts. V is TRBV7-3 and J is TRBJ2-7; no reliable D call. The assigned J gene may be wrong: the sequence end matches TRBJ2-5 better. Germline CDR1 and CDR2: SGHTA and FQGTGA. This CDR3 comprises 15 residues. The CDR3 DNA is TGTGCCAGCAGCTTATTTGGCTGGGAACGGGAGACCCAGTACTTC. Its translation: CASSLFGWERETQYF.

The rearrangement joins TRBV5-5 to TRBJ2-2; D unclear. Trimming took off 0 bases at V and 5 bases at J, with 11 bases between the two ends. The CDR3 length is 15 residues. Germline assignment: CDR1 SGHKS and CDR2 YYEKEE (reference sequence). In DNA, the CDR3 is TGTGCCAGCAGCTTGGGGGTGCCCCTTACCGGGGAGCTGTTTTTT. Translation gives CASSLGVPLTGELFF.

Comments on this clonotype: At one boundary the junction diverges from the germline segment, which might be a read error. The rearrangement links TRBV20-1 to TRBJ2-7; D unresolved. The CDR3 has 8 amino acids. Germline lookup yields CDR1 DFQATT and CDR2 SNEGSKA (reference sequence). The CDR3 here is CSAPPSIF. CDR3 nucleotides: TGCAGTGCTCCCCCGAGTATCTTC.

The sample holds a few counts of this clonotype. The chain has TRBV28 and TRBJ1-1; D possibly corresponds to TRBD1 (5 bases). Germline assignment: CDR1 MDHEN and CDR2 SYDVKM. V lost 3 bases, J lost 0 bases, and 8 bases lay in between. This CDR3 is 14 amino acids long. This chain's CDR3 is CASSFGGVNTEAFF. The CDR3 DNA reads as TGTGCCAGCAGTTTTGGGGGAGTGAACACTGAAGCTTTCTTT.

This clonotype came up once. The rearrangement joins TRBV6-5 to TRBJ2-1; 7 positions agree with TRBD2. Germline V CDR1 and CDR2: MNHEY, SVGAGI. The length of the CDR3 is 14 residues. V dropped 4 bases and J dropped 10; count of bases not matched to a gene: 10. This CDR3 reads CASSFLRGTYEQFF. CDR3 in DNA: TGTGCCAGCAGTTTTTTGCGGGGGACCTACGAGCAGTTCTTC.

This clonotype was detected only a few times. This chain joins TRBV7-2 and TRBJ2-1; perhaps TRBD2 as D (6 bases). Germline V CDR1 and CDR2: SGHTA, FQGNSA. V gave up 5 bases and J gave up 4 bases, with 18 bases separating them. This CDR3 contains 16 residues. Here the CDR3 reads CASSHIGLAPYNEQFF. The CDR3 DNA follows: TGTGCCAGCAGCCACATCGGTCTAGCGCCATACAATGAGCAGTTCTTC.

J is TRBJ1-5 and V is TRBV15; D unresolved. CDR3 length: 13 residues. Trimming cost V 0 bases and J 6 bases, with 6 bases left between them. Germline CDR1 reads LNHNV; CDR2 reads YYDKDF (reference sequence). Written as DNA, the CDR3 is TGTGCCACCAGCAGAGATACGGCTCAGCCCCAGCATTTT. It yields the protein CATSRDTAQPQHF.

This clonotype was observed a few times. This chain connects TRBV7-9 to TRBJ2-1, with 9 nucleotides matching TRBD1. J was trimmed by 3 bases and V by 5 bases; bases with no gene match: 5. Per germline, CDR1 SEHNR and CDR2 FQNEAQ (reference sequence). The CDR3 is 15 residues long. As DNA, the CDR3 is TGTGCCAGCAGCAGCTCGGGACAGGGCTACAATGAGCAGTTCTTC. Encoded protein: CASSSSGQGYNEQFF.

The genes are TRBV6-5 and TRBJ2-3, with 8 bases lining up with TRBD2. V was clipped by 3 bases and J by 0 bases; unmatched bases: 8. The V gene's germline CDR1 is MNHEY and CDR2 SVGAGI. This CDR3 region has 17 residues. This CDR3 is CASSYSTSAASTDTQYF. CDR3 bases: TGTGCCAGCAGTTATTCGACTAGCGCAGCGAGCACAGATACGCAGTATTTT.

This clonotype was seen a handful of times. The rearrangement links TRBV20-1 to TRBJ2-7, with D unresolved. Deletions cut 4 bases from V and 0 bases from J, with 10 bases between. The CDR3 runs to 13 residues. Germline assignment: CDR1 DFQATT and CDR2 SNEGSKA (reference sequence). The CDR3 region is CSATGMLSYEQYF. For the CDR3, the DNA is TGCAGTGCTACTGGGATGCTCTCCTACGAGCAGTACTTC.

At least ten counts were recorded for this clonotype. The chain combines TRBV30 with TRBJ2-7; TRBD1 matches at 7 bases. The length of the CDR3 is 13 residues. Germline V gene data show CDR1 as GTSNPN and CDR2 as SVGIG (reference sequence). With V trimmed by 0 bases and J by 2 bases, 1 base remained unmatched. The CDR3 DNA is TGTGCCTGGAGTGTCCAGGGGGCCTACGAGCAGTACTTC. It translates to CAWSVQGAYEQYF.

In DNA, the CDR3 is TGCGCCAGCAGCCAAGATAGGGCAGGATGGGGTAAGAGCTCCTACAATGAGCAGTTCTTC. This sequence encodes CASSQDRAGWGKSSYNEQFF. The genes are TRBV4-3 and TRBJ2-1; D gene unclear. The length of the CDR3 is 20 residues. Trimming shortened V by 0 bases and J by 0 bases, and 21 bases separated the two germline ends. CDR1 LGHNA and CDR2 YSLEER come from the germline V gene.

The rearrangement joins TRBV7-2 to TRBJ2-1; D may be TRBD1 (5 bases). The CDR3 consists of 16 residues. Looked up from germline, CDR1 is SGHTA and CDR2 is FQGNSA. V was clipped by 2 bases and J by 2 bases, with 13 bases between them. The CDR3, as DNA: TGTGCCAGCAGCTTATCAGGGAAAATCGCCTACAATGAGCAGTTCTTC. Protein product: CASSLSGKIAYNEQFF. Looking up the rest from reference TRBV7-2 and TRBJ2-1 gives the full variable domain: GAGVSQSPSNKVTEKGKDVELRCDPISGHTALYWYRQSLGQGLEFLIYFQGNSAPDKSGLPSDRFSAERTGGSVSTLTIQRTQQEDSAVYLCASSLSGKIAYNEQFFGPGTRLTVL.

The chain combines TRBV7-9 with TRBJ1-3; 9 bases map to TRBD1. Germline V lookup: CDR1 SEHNR, CDR2 FQNEAQ (reference sequence). CDR3 length: 16 amino acids. V lost 5 bases to trimming and J lost 0 bases; unmatched junction nucleotides: 5. CDR3 sequence: CASSGWDRVSGNTIYF. The CDR3 DNA is TGTGCCAGCAGCGGATGGGACAGGGTCTCTGGAAACACCATATATTTT.